This T cell receptor beta chain was found in a study of T cells in Graves' hyperthyroidism and ophthalmopathy. Study results and caveats: The blood repertoire included most of the expanded thyroid clonotypes above 0.001.

Germline values: CDR1 MNHNS, CDR2 SASEGT. Losses at the gene ends were 11 bases for V and 1 base for J; bases not matched to a gene: 8. This CDR3 is 14 amino acids long. The study left out patients who had uncontrolled infection, other autoimmune disease, pregnancy or lactation. The study based diagnoses on clinical symptoms, serum thyroxine and TRAb, thyroid ultrasound and orbital computed tomography. About this clonotype itself: The antigen is not known.

Authors of the study amplified TCR beta CDR3 regions from RNA transcripts. The HTBI set primed first-round TCR CDR3 RT-PCR. TCRdb re-analysed the multiplex PCR reads in MiXCR, keeping a single row per CDR3 protein. The sample lists about 420,000 distinct CDR3 sequences; approximately 14% were seen once. This receptor was obtained from a woman younger than 30 with Graves' hyperthyroidism. The chain combines TRBV6-1 with TRBJ2-5; 9 bases are a match to TRBD1. Sequencing was performed on blood. The DNA for the CDR3 is TGTGCCGCGACAGGGGGTGTTACCCAAGAGACCCAGTACTTC. This sequence encodes CAATGGVTQETQYF.